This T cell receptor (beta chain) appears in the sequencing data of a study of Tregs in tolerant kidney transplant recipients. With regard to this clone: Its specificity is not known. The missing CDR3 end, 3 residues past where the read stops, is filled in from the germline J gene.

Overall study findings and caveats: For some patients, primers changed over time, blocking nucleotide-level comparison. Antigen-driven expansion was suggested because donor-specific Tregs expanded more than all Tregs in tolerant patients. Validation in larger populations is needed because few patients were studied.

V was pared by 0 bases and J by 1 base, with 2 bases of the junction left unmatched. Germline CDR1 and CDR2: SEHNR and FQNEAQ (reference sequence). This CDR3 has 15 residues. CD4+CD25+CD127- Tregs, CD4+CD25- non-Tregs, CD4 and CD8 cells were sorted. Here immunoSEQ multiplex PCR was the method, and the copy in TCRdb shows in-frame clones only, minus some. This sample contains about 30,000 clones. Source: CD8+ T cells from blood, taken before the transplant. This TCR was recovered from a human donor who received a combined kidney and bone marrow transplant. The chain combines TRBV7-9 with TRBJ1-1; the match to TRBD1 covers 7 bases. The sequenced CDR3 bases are TGTGCCAGCAGCTTAGCGGGGACAGAGAACACTGAA. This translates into CASSLAGTENTE. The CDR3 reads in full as CASSLAGTENTEAFF.